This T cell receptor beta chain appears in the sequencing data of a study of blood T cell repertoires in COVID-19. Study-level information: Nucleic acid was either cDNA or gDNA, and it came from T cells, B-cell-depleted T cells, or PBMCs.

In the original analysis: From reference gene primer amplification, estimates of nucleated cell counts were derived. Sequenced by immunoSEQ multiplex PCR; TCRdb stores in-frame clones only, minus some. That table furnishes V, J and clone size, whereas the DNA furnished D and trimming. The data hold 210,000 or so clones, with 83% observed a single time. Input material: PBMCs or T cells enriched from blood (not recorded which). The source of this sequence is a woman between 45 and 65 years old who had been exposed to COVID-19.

CDR3 DNA sequence: TGTGCCAGCAGCCAAGATTGGGGGGGTAGGACTGAAGCTTTCTTT. Its translation: CASSQDWGGRTEAFF. The V gene is TRBV3-1 (or the pseudogene TRBV3-2), the J gene TRBJ1-1; tentatively, D is TRBD1 (5 bases). The CDR3 loop spans 15 amino acids. Deletions cut 0 bases from V and 5 bases from J, with 13 bases between. Germline values: CDR1 LGHDT, CDR2 YNNKEL (reference sequence).